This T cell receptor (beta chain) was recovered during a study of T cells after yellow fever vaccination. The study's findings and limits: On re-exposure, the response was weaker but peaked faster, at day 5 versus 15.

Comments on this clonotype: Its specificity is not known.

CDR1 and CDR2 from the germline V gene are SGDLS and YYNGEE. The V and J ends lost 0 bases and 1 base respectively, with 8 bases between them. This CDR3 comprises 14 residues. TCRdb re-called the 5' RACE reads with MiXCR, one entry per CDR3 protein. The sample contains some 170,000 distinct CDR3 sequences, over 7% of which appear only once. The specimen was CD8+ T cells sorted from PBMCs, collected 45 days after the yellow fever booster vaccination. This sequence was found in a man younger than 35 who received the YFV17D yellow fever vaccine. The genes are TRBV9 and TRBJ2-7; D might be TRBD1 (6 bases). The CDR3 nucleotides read TGTGCCAGCAGCGTAGAGGGGGTATCCTACGAGCAGTACTTC. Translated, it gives CASSVEGVSYEQYF.